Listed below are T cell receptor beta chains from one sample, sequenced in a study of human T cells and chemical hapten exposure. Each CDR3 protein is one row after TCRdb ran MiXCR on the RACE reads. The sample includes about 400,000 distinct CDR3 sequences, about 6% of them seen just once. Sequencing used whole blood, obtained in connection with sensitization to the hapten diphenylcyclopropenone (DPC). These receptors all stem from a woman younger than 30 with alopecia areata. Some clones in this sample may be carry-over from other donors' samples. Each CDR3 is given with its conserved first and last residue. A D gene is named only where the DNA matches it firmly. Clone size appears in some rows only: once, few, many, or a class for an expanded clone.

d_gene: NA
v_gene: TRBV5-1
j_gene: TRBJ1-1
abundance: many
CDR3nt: TGCGCCAGCAGCTTGGGAAAACGGGACGGTGAAGCTTTCTTT
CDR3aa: CASSLGKRDGEAFF

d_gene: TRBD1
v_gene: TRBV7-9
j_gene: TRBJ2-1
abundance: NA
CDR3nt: TGTGCCAGCAGCTCTACGACAGGGGCGGGAGAGCAGTTCTTC
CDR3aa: CASSSTTGAGEQFF

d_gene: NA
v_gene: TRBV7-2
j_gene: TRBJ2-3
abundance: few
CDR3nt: TGTGCCAGCAGCTTACGCCTCACAGATACGCAGTATTTT
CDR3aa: CASSLRLTDTQYF

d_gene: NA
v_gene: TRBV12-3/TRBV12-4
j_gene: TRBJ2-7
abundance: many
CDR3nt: TGTGCCAGCAGTCTCACAGGGTCCGAGCAGTACTTC
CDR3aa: CASSLTGSEQYF

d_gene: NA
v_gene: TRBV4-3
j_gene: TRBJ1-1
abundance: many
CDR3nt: TGCGCCAGCAGCCTCACAGATACACAGGAAGACGGGGGGTCTGAAGCTTTCTTT
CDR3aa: CASSLTDTQEDGGSEAFF

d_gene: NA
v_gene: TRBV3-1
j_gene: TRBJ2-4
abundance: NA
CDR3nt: TGTGCCAGCAGCCAAGAAGGAACACGGGACATTCAGTACTTC
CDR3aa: CASSQEGTRDIQYF

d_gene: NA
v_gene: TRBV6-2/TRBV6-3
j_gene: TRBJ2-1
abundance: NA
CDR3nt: TGTGCCAGCAGTTCGGGATACCTAGGAGTAGATGAGCAGTTCTTC
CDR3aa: CASSSGYLGVDEQFF

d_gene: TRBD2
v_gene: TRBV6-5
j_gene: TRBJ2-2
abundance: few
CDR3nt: TGTGCCAGCAGAATCGTCTTTAGATGGGGGGGCACCGGGGAGCTGTTTTTT
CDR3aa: CASRIVFRWGGTGELFF

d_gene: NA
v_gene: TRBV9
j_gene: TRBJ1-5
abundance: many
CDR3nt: TGTGCCAGCAGCCCCGCTTCGGACCTTCATCAGCCCCAGCATTTT
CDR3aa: CASSPASDLHQPQHF

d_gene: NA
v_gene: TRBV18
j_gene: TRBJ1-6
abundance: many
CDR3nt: TGTGCCAGCTCCGAGGACAGTAATTCACCCCTCCACTTT
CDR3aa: CASSEDSNSPLHF

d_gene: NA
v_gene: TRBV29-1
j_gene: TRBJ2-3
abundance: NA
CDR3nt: TGCAGCGTTGAACCGCAATCCGGCACAGATACGCAGTATTTT
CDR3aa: CSVEPQSGTDTQYF

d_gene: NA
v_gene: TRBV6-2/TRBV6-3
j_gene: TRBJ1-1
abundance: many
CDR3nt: TGTGCCAGCAGTTGGTGGACAGTAAACACTGAAGCTTTCTTT
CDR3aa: CASSWWTVNTEAFF

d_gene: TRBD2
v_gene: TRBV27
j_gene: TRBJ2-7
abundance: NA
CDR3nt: TGTGCCAGCAGTCTTTCGGGGGGTCGCTCCTACGAGCAGTACTTC
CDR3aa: CASSLSGGRSYEQYF

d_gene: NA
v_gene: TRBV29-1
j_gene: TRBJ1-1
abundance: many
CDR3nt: TGCAGCGTCGCGGGCCAGCACGCGGAGGGTGAAGCTTTCTTT
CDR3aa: CSVAGQHAEGEAFF

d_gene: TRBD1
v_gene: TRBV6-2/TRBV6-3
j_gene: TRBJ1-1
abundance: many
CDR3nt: TGTGCCAGCTACTTCAGGGGGAGTATTGAAACTGAAGCTTTCTTT
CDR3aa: CASYFRGSIETEAFF

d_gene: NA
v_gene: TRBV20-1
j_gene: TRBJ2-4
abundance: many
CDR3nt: TGCAGTGCTAGGGGGGACGGGGGCGAGTCCAAAAACATTCAGTACTTC
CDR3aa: CSARGDGGESKNIQYF

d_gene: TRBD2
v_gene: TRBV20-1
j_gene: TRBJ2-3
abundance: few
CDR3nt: TGCAGTGCTGCGAGGACTAGCGGGGTCTTAGATACGCAGTATTTT
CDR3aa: CSAARTSGVLDTQYF

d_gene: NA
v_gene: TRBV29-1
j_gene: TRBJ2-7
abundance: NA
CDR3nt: TGCAGCGTTTACGGGGACCCTTCGAGCGAGCAGTACTTC
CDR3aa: CSVYGDPSSEQYF

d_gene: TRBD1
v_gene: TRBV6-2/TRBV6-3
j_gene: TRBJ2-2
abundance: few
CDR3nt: TGTGCCAGCAGTTACGGCCGGGACAGGGAAAACACCGGGGAGCTGTTTTTT
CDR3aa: CASSYGRDRENTGELFF

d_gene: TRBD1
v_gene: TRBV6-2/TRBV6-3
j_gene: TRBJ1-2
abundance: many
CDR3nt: TGTGCCAGCAGTTCGGGACAGGGACACCGTAACTATGGCTACACCTTC
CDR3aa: CASSSGQGHRNYGYTF

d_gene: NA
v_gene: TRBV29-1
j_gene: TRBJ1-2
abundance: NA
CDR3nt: TGCAGCGTCAACCGAGCCGGTGGGGTAGATAACTATGGCTACACCTTC
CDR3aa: CSVNRAGGVDNYGYTF

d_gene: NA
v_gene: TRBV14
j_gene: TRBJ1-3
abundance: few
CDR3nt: TGTGCCAGCAGCCCGCGGACATCTGGAAACACCATATATTTT
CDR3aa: CASSPRTSGNTIYF

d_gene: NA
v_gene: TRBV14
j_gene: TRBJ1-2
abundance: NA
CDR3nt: TGTGCCAGCAGCCAAGTTAACGTGGCGTTGGGCTACACCTTC
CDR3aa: CASSQVNVALGYTF

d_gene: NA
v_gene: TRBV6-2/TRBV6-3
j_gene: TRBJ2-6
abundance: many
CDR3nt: TGTGCCAGCAGTTACGAAAGCTCTGGGGCCAACGTCCTGACTTTC
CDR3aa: CASSYESSGANVLTF

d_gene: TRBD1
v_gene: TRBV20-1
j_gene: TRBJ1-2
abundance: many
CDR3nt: TGCAGTGCCTACAGGGGCACCTATGGCTACACCTTC
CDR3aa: CSAYRGTYGYTF

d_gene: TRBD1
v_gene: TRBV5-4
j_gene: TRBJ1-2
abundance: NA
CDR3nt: TGTGCCAGCAGCTCCCTACAGGGGGCGGGGTATGGCTACACCTTC
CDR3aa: CASSSLQGAGYGYTF

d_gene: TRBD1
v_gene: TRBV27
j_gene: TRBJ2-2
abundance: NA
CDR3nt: TGTGCCAGCAGTCGACTTCCGACAGGGACCGGGGAGCTGTTTTTT
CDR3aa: CASSRLPTGTGELFF

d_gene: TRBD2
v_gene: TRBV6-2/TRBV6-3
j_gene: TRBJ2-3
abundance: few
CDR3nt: TGTGCCGGTAGCGGGGGGGCCGGCACAGATACGCAGTATTTT
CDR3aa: CAGSGGAGTDTQYF

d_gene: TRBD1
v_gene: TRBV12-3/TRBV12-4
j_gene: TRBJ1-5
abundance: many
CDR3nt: TGTGCCAGCAGTCTACAGGGGACCCAGCCCCAGCATTTT
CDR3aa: CASSLQGTQPQHF

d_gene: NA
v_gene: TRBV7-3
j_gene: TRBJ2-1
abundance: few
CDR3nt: TGTGCCAGCAGCTCCCCCGGGGGTGGGGGCTTCAATGAGCAGTTCTTC
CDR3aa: CASSSPGGGGFNEQFF

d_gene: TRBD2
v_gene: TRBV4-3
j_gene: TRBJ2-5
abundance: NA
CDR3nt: TGCGCCAGCAGCCAGCTCTCCGGGACTAGCGCACAAGAGACCCAGTACTTC
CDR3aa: CASSQLSGTSAQETQYF

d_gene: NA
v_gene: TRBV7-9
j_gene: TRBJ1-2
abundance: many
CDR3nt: TGTGCCAGCAGGGCAATTGATGGCTACACCTTC
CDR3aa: CASRAIDGYTF

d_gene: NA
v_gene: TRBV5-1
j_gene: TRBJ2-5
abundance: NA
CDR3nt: TGCGCCAGCAGTGCTAGGGGGACGCAAGAGACCCAGTACTTC
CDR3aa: CASSARGTQETQYF

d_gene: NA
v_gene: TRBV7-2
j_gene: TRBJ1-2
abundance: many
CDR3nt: TGTGCCAGCAGCTTAGATACGTATTATGGCTACACCTTC
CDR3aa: CASSLDTYYGYTF

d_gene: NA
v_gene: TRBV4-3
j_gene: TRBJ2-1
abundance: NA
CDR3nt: TGCGCCAGCAGCCAAGGGGGGGCTGTAGGCAATGAGCAGTTCTTC
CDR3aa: CASSQGGAVGNEQFF

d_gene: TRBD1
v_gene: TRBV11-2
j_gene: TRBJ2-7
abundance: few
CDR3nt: TGTGCCAGCAGCCAACGTCGGACAGGGGTATACGAGCAGTACTTC
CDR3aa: CASSQRRTGVYEQYF

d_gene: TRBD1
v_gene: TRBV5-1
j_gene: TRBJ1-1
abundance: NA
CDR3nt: TGCGCCAGCAGCTATCGAGGGACAGGGGCCGAACGGGAAGCTTTCTTT
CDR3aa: CASSYRGTGAEREAFF

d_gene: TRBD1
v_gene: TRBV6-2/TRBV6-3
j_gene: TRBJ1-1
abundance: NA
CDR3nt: TGTGCCAGCACCACAGGGGAGGTCACTGAAGCTTTCTTT
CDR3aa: CASTTGEVTEAFF

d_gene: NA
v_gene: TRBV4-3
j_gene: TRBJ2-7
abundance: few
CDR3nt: TGCGCCAGCAGCTATGGGGACGCGACTCTCTACGAGCAGTACTTC
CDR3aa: CASSYGDATLYEQYF

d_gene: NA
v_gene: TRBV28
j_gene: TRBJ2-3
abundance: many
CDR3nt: TGTGCCAGCACCGTTCCTAGGCAGGGGGGACGGTACACAGATACGCAGTATTTT
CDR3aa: CASTVPRQGGRYTDTQYF

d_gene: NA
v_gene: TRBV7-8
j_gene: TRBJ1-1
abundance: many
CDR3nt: TGTGCCAGCAGCTTACAGGAGGACACTGAAGCTTTCTTT
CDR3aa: CASSLQEDTEAFF

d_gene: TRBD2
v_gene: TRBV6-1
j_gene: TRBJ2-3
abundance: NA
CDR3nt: TGTGCCAGCAGAGGGACTAGCGGGGGGACGCAGTATTTT
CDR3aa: CASRGTSGGTQYF